This TCR beta chain was obtained from a study of OX40 agonist ivuxolimab in advanced cancers. On this clone: Its antigen remains unknown.

Exclusion of a patient followed from autoimmune disease history or systemic immunosuppression. TCRdb's copy holds only in-frame clones and misses some; the assay was immunoSEQ multiplex PCR. The sample contains about 130,000 clones, approximately 90% of which appear only once. Findings and caveats of the study: Also showing low normalized T-cell clonal expansion were some of the nonresponders.

The CDR3 is 15 residues long. Germline V lookup: CDR1 MGHDK, CDR2 SYGVNS. Trimming shortened V by 1 base and J by 0 bases, and 9 bases separated the two germline ends. This rearrangement joins TRBV25-1 to TRBJ1-1; D is unclear. The source of this sequence is an adult with an advanced solid tumor such as melanoma, head and neck, liver or kidney cancer. The sample here was CD4+ or CD8+ T cells sorted from blood, taken in a trial of the OX40 agonist ivuxolimab. The CDR3 here is CASSESPTVNTEAFF. The DNA for the CDR3 is TGTGCCAGCAGTGAATCCCCCACGGTGAACACTGAAGCTTTCTTT.